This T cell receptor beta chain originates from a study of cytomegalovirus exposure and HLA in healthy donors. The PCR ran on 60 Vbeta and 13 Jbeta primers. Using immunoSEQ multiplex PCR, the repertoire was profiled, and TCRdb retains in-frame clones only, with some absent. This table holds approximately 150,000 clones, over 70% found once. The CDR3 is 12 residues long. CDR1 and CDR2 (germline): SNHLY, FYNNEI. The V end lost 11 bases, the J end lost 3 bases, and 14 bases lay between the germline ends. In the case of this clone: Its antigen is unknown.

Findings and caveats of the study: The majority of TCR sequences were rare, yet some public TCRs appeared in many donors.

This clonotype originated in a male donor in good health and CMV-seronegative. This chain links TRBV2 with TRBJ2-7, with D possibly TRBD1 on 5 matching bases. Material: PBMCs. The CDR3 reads CALRGSYYEQYF. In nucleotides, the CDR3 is TGTGCCTTAAGGGGCAGTTACTACGAGCAGTACTTC.